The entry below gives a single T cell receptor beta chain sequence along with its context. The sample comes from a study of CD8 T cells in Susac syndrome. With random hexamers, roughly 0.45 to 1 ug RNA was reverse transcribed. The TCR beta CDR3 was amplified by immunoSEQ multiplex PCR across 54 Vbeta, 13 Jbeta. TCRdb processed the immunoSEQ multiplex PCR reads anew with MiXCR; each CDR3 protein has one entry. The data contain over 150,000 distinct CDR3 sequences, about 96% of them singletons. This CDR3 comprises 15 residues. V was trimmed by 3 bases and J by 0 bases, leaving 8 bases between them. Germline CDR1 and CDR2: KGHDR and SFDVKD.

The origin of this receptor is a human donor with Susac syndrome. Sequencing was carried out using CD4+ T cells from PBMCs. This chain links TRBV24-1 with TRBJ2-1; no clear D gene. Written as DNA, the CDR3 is TGTGCCACCAGTGATGCGCAGAGCTCCTACAATGAGCAGTTCTTC. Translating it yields CATSDAQSSYNEQFF.